Each of the 9 T cell receptor beta chains below was sequenced from the same sample in a study of T cell responses to AZD1222 COVID-19 vaccine. Data came from immunoSEQ multiplex PCR; TCRdb stores just in-frame clones and leaves some out. The sample lists about 260,000 clones, over 90% occurring once. Sequenced material: peripheral blood, taken on day 0 of AZD1222 vaccination. The receptors were gathered from an adult in good health.

V and J are TRBV19 and TRBJ1-2; D not resolved. V lost 1 base, J lost 5 bases, and 8 bases lay in between. Germline V gene sequence: CDR1 LNHDA, CDR2 SQIVND (reference sequence). CDR3 length equals 13 residues. The chain's CDR3 is CASSIGAGYGYTF. The DNA for the CDR3 is TGTGCCAGTAGTATAGGTGCGGGGTATGGCTACACCTTC.

This clone was recorded only once. The genes are TRBV7-9 and TRBJ2-7; the D gene could be TRBD1 or TRBD2 (5 bases each). Trimming took off 4 bases at V and 3 bases at J, with 16 bases between the two ends. This CDR3 spans 15 amino acids. Per the germline V gene, CDR1 is SEHNR and CDR2 is FQNEAQ (reference sequence). CDR3: CASSSPPGSDYEQYF. In DNA form, the CDR3 reads TGTGCCAGCAGCTCCCCCCCAGGGAGTGACTACGAGCAGTACTTC.

This chain uses TRBV27 with TRBJ1-1; D gene uncertain. This CDR3 region has 13 residues. V gave up 5 bases and J gave up 3 bases, with 10 bases separating them. Germline values: CDR1 MNHEY, CDR2 SMNVEV (reference sequence). The CDR3 loop is CASSIGRYTEAFF. The DNA of the CDR3 is TGTGCCAGCAGTATAGGACGGTACACTGAAGCTTTCTTT.

The chain carries TRBV6-5 and TRBJ1-2; no definite D call. Trimming removed 8 bases from V and 2 bases from J, with 15 bases in between. The CDR3 contains 14 residues. Germline V gene data show CDR1 as MNHEY and CDR2 as SVGAGI. Here the CDR3 reads CASSPPQRNYGYTF. CDR3 DNA sequence: TGTGCCAGCTCCCCGCCCCAGCGGAACTATGGCTACACCTTC.

The CDR3 is CASSSVRQGYNSPLHF. CDR3 DNA sequence: TGTGCCAGCAGCTCCGTCCGGCAGGGCTATAATTCACCCCTCCACTTT. The chain is built from TRBV11-2 and TRBJ1-6, with D maybe TRBD1 (5 bases). The CDR3 has 16 residues. Germline loops: CDR1 SGHAT, CDR2 FQNNGV. V was shortened by 4 bases and J by 3 bases, with 13 bases between the two germline ends.

This clone was detected once. The chain combines TRBV5-1 with TRBJ2-5, with 9 bases lining up with TRBD1. The V gene's germline CDR1 is SGHRS and CDR2 YFSETQ. The CDR3 totals 14 residues. Trimming cost V 4 bases and J 5 bases; bases outside gene matches: 6. CDR3 amino acids: CASSVAGTGETQYF. As DNA, the CDR3 is TGCGCCAGCAGCGTGGCCGGGACAGGGGAGACCCAGTACTTC.

The chain has TRBV3-1 (or the pseudogene TRBV3-2) and TRBJ1-1; D uncertain. The V and J ends lost 0 bases and 0 bases respectively, with 11 bases between them. This CDR3 has 16 residues. CDR1 is LGHDT, CDR2 YNNKEL, per germline (reference sequence). The CDR3 here is CASSQDGRLLNTEAFF. CDR3 sequence (DNA): TGTGCCAGCAGCCAAGATGGGAGACTCCTGAACACTGAAGCTTTCTTT.

The V gene is TRBV27, the J gene TRBJ2-7; the match to TRBD1 covers 8 bases. The germline gives CDR1 MNHEY, CDR2 SMNVEV (reference sequence). With 2 bases clipped from V and 2 bases from J, the junction kept 5 bases outside the gene matches. CDR3 length: 15 amino acids. The CDR3 DNA is TGTGCCAGCAGTTTAAAGGGACAGGCTACCTACGAGCAGTACTTC. This encodes CASSLKGQATYEQYF.

The chain uses TRBV7-9 and TRBJ2-1; tentatively, D is TRBD2 (6 bases). The germline V gene has CDR1 SEHNR and CDR2 FQNEAQ (reference sequence). The V end was cut by 6 bases, the J end by 6 bases, with 18 bases between. The CDR3 loop spans 15 amino acids. CDR3: CASSQGRILSNEQFF. The CDR3 bases are TGTGCCAGCAGTCAAGGGAGGATACTAAGCAATGAGCAGTTCTTC.